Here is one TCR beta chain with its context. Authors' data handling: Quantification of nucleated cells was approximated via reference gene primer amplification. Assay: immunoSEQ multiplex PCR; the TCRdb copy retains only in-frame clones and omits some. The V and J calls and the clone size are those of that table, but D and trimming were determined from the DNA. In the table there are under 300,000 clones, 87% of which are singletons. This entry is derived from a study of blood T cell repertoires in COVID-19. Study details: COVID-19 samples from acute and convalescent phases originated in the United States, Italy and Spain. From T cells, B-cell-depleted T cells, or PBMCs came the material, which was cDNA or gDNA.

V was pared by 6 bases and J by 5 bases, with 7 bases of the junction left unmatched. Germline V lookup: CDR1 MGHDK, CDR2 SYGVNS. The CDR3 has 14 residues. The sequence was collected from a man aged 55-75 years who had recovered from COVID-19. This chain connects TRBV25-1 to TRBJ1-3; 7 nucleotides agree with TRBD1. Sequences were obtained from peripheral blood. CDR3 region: CASSLGGLRNTIYF. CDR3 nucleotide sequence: TGTGCCAGCAGCCTAGGGGGCTTAAGAAACACCATATATTTT.